Shown below are 4 T cell receptor beta chains from a single sample sequenced in a study of Ad26.COV2.S vaccination and SARS-CoV-2 variants. Treatment denoted: roughly 20 received Ad26.COV2.S at low or high dose, single or two shots; 5 received placebo; per-sample allocation not given. It was on day 63 after the first vaccine or placebo injection that samples were taken. Generated by immunoSEQ multiplex PCR, the TCRdb table keeps only in-frame clones and is missing some. Of 500,000 or so clones listed, 80% to 90% are singletons. The sample consisted of peripheral blood, taken in a trial of Ad26.COV2.S vaccine versus placebo. Receptor source: a person between 18 and 59 years old who received the Ad26.COV2.S COVID-19 vaccine or a placebo.

This clone has just one count. Other DNA sequences in the sample encode the same CDR3. The rearrangement links TRBV7-2 to TRBJ1-2; the D is unclear. Trimming took 1 base from V and 4 from J, leaving 4 bases between them. Germline V gene data show CDR1 as SGHTA and CDR2 as FQGNSA. This CDR3 contains 12 residues. In DNA form, the CDR3 reads TGTGCCAGCAGCTTAGGCTCCTATGGCTACACCTTC. Its translation is CASSLGSYGYTF.

In its sample, this clone was seen once. The CDR3 reads CSVEKWSSGSPGGDEQFF. Written as DNA, the CDR3 is TGCAGCGTCGAGAAATGGAGTAGCGGGAGCCCCGGGGGCGATGAGCAGTTCTTC. The chain is built from TRBV29-1 and TRBJ2-1; TRBD2 aligns across 9 bases. CDR3 size: 18 residues. The J segment lost 8 bases and the V segment lost 6 bases, leaving 23 bases of the junction unmatched. CDR1 SQVTM and CDR2 ANQGSEA come from the germline V gene.

The chain links TRBV11-2 to TRBJ2-2; D remains unclear. CDR3 length: 13 residues. Germline V gene sequence: CDR1 SGHAT, CDR2 FQNNGV. Deletions cut 5 bases from V and 2 bases from J, with 6 bases between. The DNA for the CDR3 is TGTGCCAGCAGCACCCAAAACACCGGGGAGCTGTTTTTT. Its protein product is CASSTQNTGELFF.

The V call is TRBV12-5, the J call TRBJ2-1; D uncertain. The CDR3 extends over 11 amino acids. V was shortened by 3 bases and J by 13 bases, with 10 bases between the two germline ends. Germline lookup yields CDR1 LGHNT and CDR2 FRNRAP. The CDR3 here is CASGFRSNQFF. The CDR3 nucleotides are TGTGCTAGTGGTTTTCGGAGTAATCAGTTCTTC.